This is a list of T cell receptor beta chains from one sample in a study of blood T cell repertoires in COVID-19. Sequenced by immunoSEQ multiplex PCR; TCRdb stores in-frame clones only, minus some. The table lists about 670,000 clones, just under 90% of them singletons. Input material: peripheral blood. These receptors came from a woman between 18 and 29 years old with acute or convalescent COVID-19. Each CDR3 is given with its conserved first and last residue. Fields, in order: D gene, V gene, clone size, J gene, CDR3 DNA, CDR3 protein. The D gene is left open where the match is weak. Size is stated for part of the rows, as once, few or many counts, or as a class when the clone is expanded.

d_call: .
v_call: TRBV6-4
clone_size: .
j_call: TRBJ1-2
cdr3_nt: TGTGCCAGCAGGCCCGACAGTGACTATGGCTACACCTTC
cdr3_aa: CASRPDSDYGYTF

d_call: .
v_call: TRBV6-6
clone_size: .
j_call: TRBJ1-4
cdr3_nt: TGTGCCAGCAGTTACCTGGCATCGGGGTTTAGTGAAAAACTGTTTTTT
cdr3_aa: CASSYLASGFSEKLFF

d_call: .
v_call: TRBV27
clone_size: .
j_call: TRBJ2-7
cdr3_nt: TGTGCCAGCAGTTTTCTTGACAAGACCTACGAGCAGTACTTC
cdr3_aa: CASSFLDKTYEQYF

d_call: .
v_call: TRBV19
clone_size: .
j_call: TRBJ1-2
cdr3_nt: TGTGCCAGTATCTCTCGCGGGACCTCTGTCTTC
cdr3_aa: CASISRGTSVF

d_call: TRBD1
v_call: TRBV5-5
clone_size: .
j_call: TRBJ1-6
cdr3_nt: TGTGCCAGCCGCAGGACAGGGATCAATTCACCCCTCCACTTT
cdr3_aa: CASRRTGINSPLHF

d_call: .
v_call: TRBV27
clone_size: .
j_call: TRBJ1-4
cdr3_nt: TGTGCCAGCAGTTTATTCGGACAGGAAAAACTGTTTTTT
cdr3_aa: CASSLFGQEKLFF

d_call: .
v_call: TRBV30
clone_size: .
j_call: TRBJ1-2
cdr3_nt: TGTGCCTGGAGTATGGGAGGTGGCTACACCTTC
cdr3_aa: CAWSMGGGYTF

d_call: .
v_call: TRBV28
clone_size: .
j_call: TRBJ1-1
cdr3_nt: TGTGCCAGCAGTTCCGCCGGGGGGGCCATGAACACTGAAGCTTTCTTT
cdr3_aa: CASSSAGGAMNTEAFF

d_call: TRBD2
v_call: TRBV5-4
clone_size: .
j_call: TRBJ2-1
cdr3_nt: TGTGCCAGCAGCCCGGGGGGGTGGGGTCGCATCAATGAGCAGTTCTTC
cdr3_aa: CASSPGGWGRINEQFF

d_call: TRBD1
v_call: TRBV29-1
clone_size: .
j_call: TRBJ2-3
cdr3_nt: TGCAGCGTTGCCAGGGGGCGCGCAGATACGCAGTATTTT
cdr3_aa: CSVARGRADTQYF

d_call: .
v_call: TRBV12-3/TRBV12-4
clone_size: .
j_call: TRBJ1-1
cdr3_nt: TGTGCCAGCAGGTTTCCAGCCGAGGGAGCTTTCTTT
cdr3_aa: CASRFPAEGAFF

d_call: TRBD1
v_call: TRBV6-5
clone_size: .
j_call: TRBJ2-7
cdr3_nt: TGTGCCAGCAGTCCCTCGGGACAGGGGAAGCAGTACTTC
cdr3_aa: CASSPSGQGKQYF

d_call: TRBD1
v_call: TRBV9
clone_size: .
j_call: TRBJ1-1
cdr3_nt: TGTGCCAGCAGCCCTCGTCCCGGGACAGGGGGCAGGACTGAAGCTTTCTTT
cdr3_aa: CASSPRPGTGGRTEAFF

d_call: .
v_call: TRBV19
clone_size: .
j_call: TRBJ1-2
cdr3_nt: TGTGCCAGTAGTATAGGGCTCCGTCGCACCTTC
cdr3_aa: CASSIGLRRTF

d_call: TRBD2
v_call: TRBV10-3
clone_size: .
j_call: TRBJ2-3
cdr3_nt: TGTGCCATCAGTGTCACTAGCGGGGCCAGCACAGATACGCAGTATTTT
cdr3_aa: CAISVTSGASTDTQYF

d_call: TRBD1
v_call: TRBV28
clone_size: .
j_call: TRBJ2-4
cdr3_nt: TGTGCCAGCAGTCCCCGTCTGACAGGGTGGGCCAAAAACATTCAGTACTTC
cdr3_aa: CASSPRLTGWAKNIQYF

d_call: .
v_call: TRBV29-1
clone_size: .
j_call: TRBJ2-1
cdr3_nt: TGCAGCGTTGCTTTGGCGGGGGCGGATGAGCAGTTCTTC
cdr3_aa: CSVALAGADEQFF

d_call: .
v_call: TRBV3-1/TRBV3-2
clone_size: .
j_call: TRBJ1-1
cdr3_nt: TGTGCCAGCAGCCAAGATCCCGCGGGTACTGAAGCTTTCTTT
cdr3_aa: CASSQDPAGTEAFF

d_call: TRBD2
v_call: TRBV6-1
clone_size: few
j_call: TRBJ2-7
cdr3_nt: TGTGCCAGCAGTGAAGCCTCTGGGACTAGCGGTTACGAGCAGTACTTC
cdr3_aa: CASSEASGTSGYEQYF

d_call: .
v_call: TRBV7-9
clone_size: .
j_call: TRBJ2-4
cdr3_nt: TGTGCCAGCAGCTTAGGGTCGGTAGCGGTGGTTCAGTACTTC
cdr3_aa: CASSLGSVAVVQYF

d_call: .
v_call: TRBV6-5
clone_size: .
j_call: TRBJ1-2
cdr3_nt: TGTGCCAGCAGTCGTTTTCCCAACTATGGCTACACCTTC
cdr3_aa: CASSRFPNYGYTF

d_call: TRBD1
v_call: TRBV5-1
clone_size: once
j_call: TRBJ1-3
cdr3_nt: TGCGCCAGCAGCTTTTTAGGGGGCGCAGAGACCATATATTTT
cdr3_aa: CASSFLGGAETIYF

d_call: .
v_call: TRBV15
clone_size: .
j_call: TRBJ2-3
cdr3_nt: TGTGCCACCAGCTTGGTGGTCAGTAGCACAGATACGCAGTATTTT
cdr3_aa: CATSLVVSSTDTQYF

d_call: .
v_call: TRBV20-1
clone_size: .
j_call: TRBJ1-3
cdr3_nt: TGCAGTGCCCTTAGAGGGTACACCATATATTTT
cdr3_aa: CSALRGYTIYF

d_call: .
v_call: TRBV19
clone_size: .
j_call: TRBJ2-4
cdr3_nt: TGTGCCAGTAGCTCCGGACAGTCCCCAAACATTCAGTACTTC
cdr3_aa: CASSSGQSPNIQYF

d_call: .
v_call: TRBV9
clone_size: .
j_call: TRBJ2-3
cdr3_nt: TGTGCCAGCTCGTCCCTCCCAGACACAGATACGCAGTATTTT
cdr3_aa: CASSSLPDTDTQYF

d_call: TRBD1
v_call: TRBV24-1
clone_size: .
j_call: TRBJ2-1
cdr3_nt: TGTGCCACCAGTGACCCGGGACAGGGGGCCGCCAATGAGCAGTTCTTC
cdr3_aa: CATSDPGQGAANEQFF

d_call: .
v_call: TRBV4-3
clone_size: .
j_call: TRBJ1-3
cdr3_nt: TGCGCCAGCTCGTACAGGGCGTTAGGGGGACGAAACACCATATATTTT
cdr3_aa: CASSYRALGGRNTIYF

d_call: .
v_call: TRBV6-5
clone_size: .
j_call: TRBJ1-2
cdr3_nt: TGTGCCAGCAGTTACAGGAGAGGGAACGGCTACACCTTC
cdr3_aa: CASSYRRGNGYTF

d_call: .
v_call: TRBV9
clone_size: .
j_call: TRBJ2-1
cdr3_nt: TGTGCCAGCAGCGTAGGGTCCCTAGCGCCCTACAATGAGCAGTTCTTC
cdr3_aa: CASSVGSLAPYNEQFF

d_call: .
v_call: TRBV6-1
clone_size: .
j_call: TRBJ1-6
cdr3_nt: TGTGCCAGCAGTGAAGGGCAAGAGGGATCACCCCTCCACTTT
cdr3_aa: CASSEGQEGSPLHF